This TCR beta chain is from a study of molecular identifiers for immune sequencing clone quantification. Bulk TCR libraries were made with methods that had been previously described and with listed TCR primers. TCRdb reprocessed the PCR reads via MiXCR and lists one record per CDR3 protein. Among approximately 500,000 distinct CDR3 sequences, 25% were seen once, and the ten largest hold 0.76%. General study results and limits: Beyond 20 RNA copies, clones held over 99% of effector molecules, compared with under 1% in naive cells.

This clonotype was recorded at least ten times. Antigen specificity is unknown. The V end lost 4 bases, the J end lost 2 bases, and 12 bases lay between the germline ends. The CDR3 contains 15 residues. Germline CDR1 reads MNHEY; CDR2 reads SVGEGT. The material sequenced was naive CD8+ T cells from blood, with Jurkat cell RNA spiked in. As to subset: FACS-sorted CD8+CD4-CCR7+CD45RA+ naive T cells. This sequence originates from a human donor in good health. Some libraries in this study had Jurkat cell RNA spiked in. The V and J genes are TRBV6-2 or TRBV6-3 and TRBJ1-5; D possibly corresponds to TRBD1 (5 bases). The CDR3 DNA sequence: TGTGCCAGCAGTTCGCAGGGCTTTGGCAATCAGCCCCAGCATTTT. It codes for CASSSQGFGNQPQHF.